This entry features one T cell receptor (beta chain) sequence. The antigen is undetermined. The CDR3 runs 14 residues. The germline V gene encodes CDR1 LNHDA and CDR2 SQIVND (reference sequence). V lost 2 bases to trimming and J lost 6 bases, with 14 bases between them. The sample originates from a study of cytomegalovirus exposure and HLA in healthy donors. Study-wide context: From HLA-typed donors, an early data release held around 80 million unique TCRs. Findings and caveats of the study: A later analysis appeared to link common viral pathogens to several of the most significant clusters.

The PCR ran on 60 Vbeta and 13 Jbeta primers. Measured with immunoSEQ multiplex PCR; TCRdb has only the in-frame clones, and not every one. The profile shows approximately 200,000 clones, around 80% of them singletons. Specimen: PBMCs. The J gene is TRBJ2-7, the V gene TRBV19; D uncertain. This TCR was sampled from a man aged 25-40 years in good health and CMV-seronegative. For the CDR3, the DNA is TGTGCCAGTAGTATATTTGGGTTAACGGGCGAGCAGTACTTC. This sequence encodes CASSIFGLTGEQYF.